A selection of T cell receptor beta chains follows, all from one sample in a study of response to subunit inactivated influenza vaccine. MiXCR was run by TCRdb on the RT-PCR reads, yielding one entry per CDR3 protein. In the table there are 530,000 or so distinct CDR3 sequences, roughly 15% of which are singletons. Specimen: PBMCs from blood, collected about 11 days after vaccination. All receptors come from a man in his fifties or sixties who received an inactivated influenza vaccine. The CDR3 runs from the conserved cysteine through the conserved F or W. The order of the fields is D gene, clone size, J gene, V gene, CDR3 DNA, CDR3 protein. A D gene is named only where the DNA matches it firmly. The listing skips clone size in some rows; elsewhere it reads once, few, many or a size class.

D gene: TRBD1
clone size: few
J gene: TRBJ2-7
V gene: TRBV27
CDR3 DNA: TGTGCCAGCGGACCCGGGACAGGGTGGTACGAGCAGTACTTC
CDR3 protein: CASGPGTGWYEQYF

D gene: .
clone size: .
J gene: TRBJ2-3
V gene: TRBV5-1
CDR3 DNA: TGCGCCAGCAGCGTGACTGGAACTAGCACAGATACGCAGTATTTT
CDR3 protein: CASSVTGTSTDTQYF

D gene: .
clone size: .
J gene: TRBJ2-1
V gene: TRBV6-2/TRBV6-3
CDR3 DNA: TGTGCCAGCAGTTACTTTGGGGGTTTCGATGAGCAGTTCTTC
CDR3 protein: CASSYFGGFDEQFF

D gene: TRBD1
clone size: few
J gene: TRBJ2-5
V gene: TRBV4-1
CDR3 DNA: TGCGCCAGCAGCCAAGATAGGACAGGGGGAGAGACCCAGTACTTC
CDR3 protein: CASSQDRTGGETQYF

D gene: .
clone size: .
J gene: TRBJ2-7
V gene: TRBV5-5
CDR3 DNA: TGTGCCAGCAGCTTGTACCCGGCGGACGAGCAGTACTTC
CDR3 protein: CASSLYPADEQYF

D gene: TRBD1
clone size: few
J gene: TRBJ2-7
V gene: TRBV15
CDR3 DNA: TGTGCCACCACCAGGGACAGGGGGCCCTACGAGCAGTACTTC
CDR3 protein: CATTRDRGPYEQYF

D gene: TRBD1
clone size: .
J gene: TRBJ1-2
V gene: TRBV4-2
CDR3 DNA: TGTGCCAGCAGCCAAGCGACAGGGGATGGTGGCTACACCTTC
CDR3 protein: CASSQATGDGGYTF

D gene: TRBD1
clone size: few
J gene: TRBJ2-5
V gene: TRBV28
CDR3 DNA: TGTGCCAGCCGAGACAGGGGGCAAAAATTTGAGACCCAGTACTTC
CDR3 protein: CASRDRGQKFETQYF

D gene: .
clone size: .
J gene: TRBJ2-5
V gene: TRBV6-2/TRBV6-3
CDR3 DNA: TGTGCCAGCAGTTGGGGTGTCGGGGTCGTCGAGACCCAGTACTTC
CDR3 protein: CASSWGVGVVETQYF

D gene: TRBD1
clone size: many
J gene: TRBJ2-1
V gene: TRBV7-9
CDR3 DNA: TGTGCCAGCAGCCGGACAGGCGTCTTGTTGGGTGAGCAGTTCTTC
CDR3 protein: CASSRTGVLLGEQFF

D gene: TRBD2
clone size: .
J gene: TRBJ2-5
V gene: TRBV5-1
CDR3 DNA: TGCGCCAGCAGCTCCGCGAGCGGGATACAAGAGACCCAGTACTTC
CDR3 protein: CASSSASGIQETQYF

D gene: .
clone size: many
J gene: TRBJ1-3
V gene: TRBV29-1
CDR3 DNA: TGCAGCGTTGAAGATAGGTTCGGGGACTCTGGAAACACCATATATTTT
CDR3 protein: CSVEDRFGDSGNTIYF

D gene: TRBD2
clone size: .
J gene: TRBJ2-3
V gene: TRBV12-3/TRBV12-4
CDR3 DNA: TGTGCCAGCAGGCTGACTAGCAGCGCAGATACGCAGTATTTT
CDR3 protein: CASRLTSSADTQYF

D gene: TRBD1
clone size: few
J gene: TRBJ2-7
V gene: TRBV7-8
CDR3 DNA: TGTGCCAGCAGCTCGGGACAGGGGGCTCCCTCCTACGAGCAGTACTTC
CDR3 protein: CASSSGQGAPSYEQYF

D gene: TRBD1
clone size: .
J gene: TRBJ2-5
V gene: TRBV6-1
CDR3 DNA: TGTGCCAGCAGCCGTACATCGGGGACAGGGGAACGGGAGACCCAGTACTTC
CDR3 protein: CASSRTSGTGERETQYF

D gene: TRBD2
clone size: few
J gene: TRBJ2-1
V gene: TRBV30
CDR3 DNA: TGTGCCTGGAGTGTACGGACTAGCGGGAGGGGCTCTCCGGTCAATGAGCAGTTCTTC
CDR3 protein: CAWSVRTSGRGSPVNEQFF

D gene: .
clone size: .
J gene: TRBJ2-1
V gene: TRBV18
CDR3 DNA: TGTGCCAGCTCACCGCAACACTACAATGAGCAGTTCTTC
CDR3 protein: CASSPQHYNEQFF

D gene: .
clone size: .
J gene: TRBJ2-5
V gene: TRBV9
CDR3 DNA: TGTGCCAGCAGCGTAGGGGGGGGCCAGGGAGAGACCCAGTACTTC
CDR3 protein: CASSVGGGQGETQYF

D gene: TRBD1
clone size: .
J gene: TRBJ1-5
V gene: TRBV4-1
CDR3 DNA: TGCGCCAGCAGCCAAGAAGCGACAGGGAGGCATCAGCCCCAGCATTTT
CDR3 protein: CASSQEATGRHQPQHF

D gene: .
clone size: many
J gene: TRBJ2-4
V gene: TRBV12-3/TRBV12-4
CDR3 DNA: TGTGCCAGCAGTTTATGGGGGAACATTCAGTACTTC
CDR3 protein: CASSLWGNIQYF

D gene: TRBD2
clone size: .
J gene: TRBJ2-3
V gene: TRBV5-5
CDR3 DNA: TGTGCCAGCAGACTAGCGGGGGGAACGCAGTATTTT
CDR3 protein: CASRLAGGTQYF

D gene: .
clone size: .
J gene: TRBJ1-5
V gene: TRBV9
CDR3 DNA: TGTGCCAGCAGCGTAGAGGACAGCAATCAGCCCCAGCATTTT
CDR3 protein: CASSVEDSNQPQHF

D gene: .
clone size: many
J gene: TRBJ2-2
V gene: TRBV25-1
CDR3 DNA: TGTGCCAGCAGTGAATATGTGTGGGGCACCGGGGAGCTGTTTTTT
CDR3 protein: CASSEYVWGTGELFF

D gene: TRBD2
clone size: few
J gene: TRBJ2-3
V gene: TRBV29-1
CDR3 DNA: TGCAGCGCCGCTGGAGCTAGCGGGCCCTCAGATACGCAGTATTTT
CDR3 protein: CSAAGASGPSDTQYF

D gene: TRBD1
clone size: .
J gene: TRBJ2-7
V gene: TRBV12-3/TRBV12-4
CDR3 DNA: TGTGCCAGCAGTTTGGCTCCGGGACAGGGGACCTACGAGCAGTACTTC
CDR3 protein: CASSLAPGQGTYEQYF

D gene: .
clone size: .
J gene: TRBJ2-7
V gene: TRBV27
CDR3 DNA: TGTGCCAGCAGTTTAATAGGGGAGTCCTACGAGCAGTACTTC
CDR3 protein: CASSLIGESYEQYF

D gene: TRBD2
clone size: .
J gene: TRBJ2-3
V gene: TRBV4-3
CDR3 DNA: TGCGCCAGCAGCCAAGAACCCCCTAGCGGCGGGAGTGATACGCAGTATTTT
CDR3 protein: CASSQEPPSGGSDTQYF

D gene: TRBD1
clone size: many
J gene: TRBJ2-3
V gene: TRBV4-3
CDR3 DNA: TGCGCCAGCAGCCAAGTCCTTGGGACAGGGGATCGTACGCAGTATTTT
CDR3 protein: CASSQVLGTGDRTQYF

D gene: TRBD1
clone size: .
J gene: TRBJ2-2
V gene: TRBV3-1
CDR3 DNA: TGTGCCAGCAGCCAAGGTGTAGGGGGCTCCGGGGAGCTGTTTTTT
CDR3 protein: CASSQGVGGSGELFF

D gene: .
clone size: many
J gene: TRBJ1-5
V gene: TRBV5-1
CDR3 DNA: TGCGCCAGCAGCTTGGACTCCGGCAATCAGCCCCAGCATTTT
CDR3 protein: CASSLDSGNQPQHF

D gene: TRBD1
clone size: few
J gene: TRBJ2-1
V gene: TRBV20-1
CDR3 DNA: TGCAGTGCTAGATCCGGGACAGGGGGCAATGAGCAGTTCTTC
CDR3 protein: CSARSGTGGNEQFF

D gene: .
clone size: few
J gene: TRBJ1-1
V gene: TRBV29-1
CDR3 DNA: TGCAGCGTTGATGGCTGGGGGCGCGGGAGGGACACTGAAGCTTTCTTT
CDR3 protein: CSVDGWGRGRDTEAFF

D gene: TRBD1
clone size: .
J gene: TRBJ1-6
V gene: TRBV5-1
CDR3 DNA: TGCGCCAGCAGCCCGGGACAGGATAATTCACCCCTCCACTTT
CDR3 protein: CASSPGQDNSPLHF

D gene: TRBD1
clone size: .
J gene: TRBJ1-5
V gene: TRBV6-5
CDR3 DNA: TGTGCCAGCAGTTCCCAGGGGGCATTACAGCCCCAGCATTTT
CDR3 protein: CASSSQGALQPQHF

D gene: .
clone size: .
J gene: TRBJ2-1
V gene: TRBV5-1
CDR3 DNA: TGCGCCAGCAGCTGGGGGCGTGGCAGGGGATACGGAGACTCCTACAATGAGCAGTTCTTC
CDR3 protein: CASSWGRGRGYGDSYNEQFF

D gene: .
clone size: .
J gene: TRBJ2-3
V gene: TRBV5-1
CDR3 DNA: TGCGCCAGCAGCTCCGGTCTGGCGGGTATCAGCACAGATACGCAGTATTTT
CDR3 protein: CASSSGLAGISTDTQYF

D gene: TRBD2
clone size: few
J gene: TRBJ2-7
V gene: TRBV7-9
CDR3 DNA: TGTGCCAGCAGCTTAGCGGGACTAGCGGGAGCCTACGAGCAGTACTTC
CDR3 protein: CASSLAGLAGAYEQYF

D gene: TRBD2
clone size: once
J gene: TRBJ2-3
V gene: TRBV4-1
CDR3 DNA: TGCGCCAGCAGCCAAGCCCCGGGGGGAGATACGCAGTATTTT
CDR3 protein: CASSQAPGGDTQYF

D gene: .
clone size: few
J gene: TRBJ2-5
V gene: TRBV7-2
CDR3 DNA: TGTGCCAGCAGCACGGGACTTTCTCCTTGGGCCCAGTACTTC
CDR3 protein: CASSTGLSPWAQYF

D gene: .
clone size: .
J gene: TRBJ1-1
V gene: TRBV12-3/TRBV12-4
CDR3 DNA: TGTGCCAGCAGCGTAGCGGGGGGACCTGAAGCTTTCTTT
CDR3 protein: CASSVAGGPEAFF

D gene: .
clone size: .
J gene: TRBJ1-5
V gene: TRBV7-2
CDR3 DNA: TGTGCCAGCAGCTCTACTATCGGTCTCTATCAGCCCCAGCATTTT
CDR3 protein: CASSSTIGLYQPQHF

D gene: TRBD2
clone size: many
J gene: TRBJ2-2
V gene: TRBV4-2
CDR3 DNA: TGTGCCAGCAGCCTCCTCGCCGGGACTAGCGGGGGGACGAACACCGGGGAGCTGTTTTTT
CDR3 protein: CASSLLAGTSGGTNTGELFF

D gene: .
clone size: many
J gene: TRBJ2-7
V gene: TRBV5-6
CDR3 DNA: TGTGCCAGCAGCTCCGCCGGGTTAGAGCAGTACTTC
CDR3 protein: CASSSAGLEQYF

D gene: .
clone size: many
J gene: TRBJ2-1
V gene: TRBV6-5
CDR3 DNA: TGTGCCAGCAGTTACTCAGTACAGGGTGGGAATGAGCAGTTCTTC
CDR3 protein: CASSYSVQGGNEQFF

D gene: .
clone size: few
J gene: TRBJ1-3
V gene: TRBV12-3/TRBV12-4
CDR3 DNA: TGTGCCAGCAGTCTGATTGGAAACACCATATATTTT
CDR3 protein: CASSLIGNTIYF

D gene: TRBD2
clone size: .
J gene: TRBJ2-1
V gene: TRBV7-8
CDR3 DNA: TGTGCCAGCAGCTTAAAGGTAGCGGGAGTTAAGGATGAGCAGTTCTTC
CDR3 protein: CASSLKVAGVKDEQFF

D gene: .
clone size: .
J gene: TRBJ1-1
V gene: TRBV28
CDR3 DNA: TGTGCCAGCAGTTTGTACAGGAGGAACACTGAAGCTTTCTTT
CDR3 protein: CASSLYRRNTEAFF

D gene: TRBD2
clone size: few
J gene: TRBJ2-7
V gene: TRBV20-1
CDR3 DNA: TGCAGTGCACGGTCACTAGCGGGGATCTACGAGCAGTACTTC
CDR3 protein: CSARSLAGIYEQYF

D gene: .
clone size: .
J gene: TRBJ2-1
V gene: TRBV12-3/TRBV12-4
CDR3 DNA: TGTGCCAGCAGTCCTACGGGGGGCGCGCAGTTCTTC
CDR3 protein: CASSPTGGAQFF

D gene: .
clone size: .
J gene: TRBJ2-1
V gene: TRBV20-1
CDR3 DNA: TGCAGTGCTAGGCCGGCGGGGCTCTCCTACAATGAGCAGTTCTTC
CDR3 protein: CSARPAGLSYNEQFF

D gene: TRBD2
clone size: few
J gene: TRBJ2-1
V gene: TRBV7-3
CDR3 DNA: TGTGCCAGCAGCCCTCGGACTAGCGGGACCCGTGGAGAGCAGTTCTTC
CDR3 protein: CASSPRTSGTRGEQFF

D gene: .
clone size: few
J gene: TRBJ1-1
V gene: TRBV7-8
CDR3 DNA: TGTGCCAGCGCCCGGGGCGGAGGGGGCACTGAAGCTTTCTTT
CDR3 protein: CASARGGGGTEAFF

D gene: .
clone size: few
J gene: TRBJ2-7
V gene: TRBV13
CDR3 DNA: TGTGCCAGCAGCTCCCGGGCCCAACTACCCTTCTACGAGCAGTACTTC
CDR3 protein: CASSSRAQLPFYEQYF

D gene: .
clone size: .
J gene: TRBJ2-1
V gene: TRBV14
CDR3 DNA: TGTGCCAGCAGCCAAGGTCCCCCAATATCCTACAATGAGCAGTTCTTC
CDR3 protein: CASSQGPPISYNEQFF

D gene: TRBD2
clone size: .
J gene: TRBJ2-3
V gene: TRBV30
CDR3 DNA: TGTGCCTGGAGACCACGTACCAACAGCGGGGCTACGCAGTATTTT
CDR3 protein: CAWRPRTNSGATQYF